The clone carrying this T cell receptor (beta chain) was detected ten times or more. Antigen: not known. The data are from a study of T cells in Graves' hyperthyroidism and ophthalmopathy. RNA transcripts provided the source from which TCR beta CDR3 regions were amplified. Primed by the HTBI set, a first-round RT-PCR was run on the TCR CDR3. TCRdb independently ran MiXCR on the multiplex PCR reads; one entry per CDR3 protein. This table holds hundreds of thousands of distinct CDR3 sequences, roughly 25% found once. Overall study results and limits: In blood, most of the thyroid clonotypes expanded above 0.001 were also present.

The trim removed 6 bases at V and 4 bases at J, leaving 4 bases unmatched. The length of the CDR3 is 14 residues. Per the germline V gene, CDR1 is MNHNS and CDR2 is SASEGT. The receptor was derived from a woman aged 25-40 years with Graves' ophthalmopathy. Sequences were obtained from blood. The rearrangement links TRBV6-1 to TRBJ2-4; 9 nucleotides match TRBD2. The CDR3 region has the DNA TGTGCCAGCAGCCGCACTAGCGGGAAAAACATTCAGTACTTC. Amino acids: CASSRTSGKNIQYF.